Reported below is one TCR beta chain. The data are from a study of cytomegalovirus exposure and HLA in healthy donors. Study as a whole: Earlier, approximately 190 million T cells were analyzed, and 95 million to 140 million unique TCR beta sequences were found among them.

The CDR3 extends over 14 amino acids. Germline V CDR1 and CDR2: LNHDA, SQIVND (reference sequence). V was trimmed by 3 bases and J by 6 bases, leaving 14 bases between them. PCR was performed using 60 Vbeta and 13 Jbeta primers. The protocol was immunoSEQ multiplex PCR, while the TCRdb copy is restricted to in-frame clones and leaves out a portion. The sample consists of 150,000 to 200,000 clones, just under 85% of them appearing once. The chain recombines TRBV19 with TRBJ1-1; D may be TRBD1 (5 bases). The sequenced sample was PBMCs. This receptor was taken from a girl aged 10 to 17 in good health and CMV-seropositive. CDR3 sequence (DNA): TGTGCCAGTAGTATCCCCAGGGTTGATCCTGAAGCTTTCTTT. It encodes CASSIPRVDPEAFF.